This TCR beta chain originates from a study of T-cell memory formation after mild COVID-19. The V gene lost 1 base and the J gene lost 4 bases, with 16 bases spanning the gap. The CDR3 is 16 residues long. Looked up from germline, CDR1 is SGHDN and CDR2 is FVKESK. There are a few counts of this clonotype. MiXCR was run by TCRdb on the 5' RACE reads, yielding one entry per CDR3 protein. Altogether about 150,000 distinct CDR3 sequences are present, less than 25% being singletons, with the ten largest covering approximately 25%. This TCR was sampled from an adult woman who had mild COVID-19 (a few samples of this study predate the infection). Cell type and time point are not known. The V gene is TRBV14, the J gene TRBJ2-5; weak D call: TRBD2 (7 bases). The sample was PBMCs or a T cell subset sorted from them (not recorded which). The CDR3 sequence is CASSQGLGGGGETQYF. DNA of the CDR3: TGTGCCAGCAGCCAAGGGTTAGGCGGGGGCGGAGAGACCCAGTACTTC.